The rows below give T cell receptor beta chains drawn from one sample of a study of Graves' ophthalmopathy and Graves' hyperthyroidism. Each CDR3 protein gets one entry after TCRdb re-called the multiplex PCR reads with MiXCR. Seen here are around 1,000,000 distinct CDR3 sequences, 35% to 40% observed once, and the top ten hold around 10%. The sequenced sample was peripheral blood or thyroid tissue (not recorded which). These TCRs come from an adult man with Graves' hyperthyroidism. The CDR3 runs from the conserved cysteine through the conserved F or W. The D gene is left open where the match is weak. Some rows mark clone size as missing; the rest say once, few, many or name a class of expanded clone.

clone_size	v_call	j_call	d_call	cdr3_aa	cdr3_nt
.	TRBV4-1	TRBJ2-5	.	CASSQDPTAETQYF	TGCGCCAGCAGCCAAGATCCCACGGCGGAGACCCAGTACTTC
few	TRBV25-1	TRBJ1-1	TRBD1	CASSLVQGGTEAFF	TGTGCCAGCAGTTTAGTCCAGGGGGGTACTGAAGCTTTCTTT
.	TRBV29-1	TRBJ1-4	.	CSVEVVGQGPTNEKLFF	TGCAGCGTTGAAGTCGTAGGGCAGGGACCAACTAATGAAAAACTGTTTTTT
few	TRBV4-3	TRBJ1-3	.	CASSQEPGNTIYF	TGCGCCAGCAGCCAAGAACCTGGAAACACCATATATTTT
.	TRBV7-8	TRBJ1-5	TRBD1	CASSLFKGGQVEPQHF	TGTGCCAGCAGCTTATTCAAGGGGGGACAGGTGGAGCCCCAGCATTTT
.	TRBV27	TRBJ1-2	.	CASSLNGNWNYGYTF	TGTGCCAGCAGTTTAAACGGCAACTGGAACTATGGCTACACCTTC
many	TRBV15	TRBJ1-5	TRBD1	CATSPGTGGPRGNQPQHF	TGTGCCACCAGCCCTGGGACAGGGGGTCCACGGGGCAATCAGCCCCAGCATTTT
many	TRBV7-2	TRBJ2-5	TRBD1	CASSSGQGGLAQYF	TGTGCCAGCAGCTCTGGACAGGGGGGGTTGGCCCAGTACTTC
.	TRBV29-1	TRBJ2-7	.	CSIPSGVGQDEQYF	TGCAGCATTCCCTCGGGGGTCGGACAGGACGAGCAGTACTTC
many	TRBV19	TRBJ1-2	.	CAGRPAGADGYTF	TGTGCCGGCCGGCCAGCGGGGGCCGATGGCTACACCTTC
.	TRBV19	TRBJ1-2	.	CASSSETGSNYGYTF	TGTGCCAGTAGCAGTGAAACAGGGAGTAACTATGGCTACACCTTC
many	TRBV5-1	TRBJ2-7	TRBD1	CASSQGQGSSYEQYF	TGCGCCAGCAGCCAGGGACAGGGGAGCTCCTACGAGCAGTACTTC
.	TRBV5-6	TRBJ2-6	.	CASSLDLSAGRGASGANVLTF	TGTGCCAGCAGCTTGGACTTGAGCGCGGGGAGAGGGGCCTCTGGGGCCAACGTCCTGACTTTC
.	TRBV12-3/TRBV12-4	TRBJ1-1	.	CASSFGGYNTEAFF	TGTGCCAGCAGTTTTGGGGGGTACAACACTGAAGCTTTCTTT
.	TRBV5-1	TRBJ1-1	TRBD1	CASSNSLTGGPDTEAFF	TGCGCCAGCAGCAACTCCCTGACAGGGGGTCCGGACACTGAAGCTTTCTTT
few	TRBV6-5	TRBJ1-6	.	CASSYSARGIWNSPLHF	TGTGCCAGCAGTTACTCGGCTCGGGGGATTTGGAATTCACCCCTCCACTTT
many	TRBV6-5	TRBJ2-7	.	CASSWRGEQYF	TGTGCCAGCAGTTGGAGGGGCGAGCAGTACTTC